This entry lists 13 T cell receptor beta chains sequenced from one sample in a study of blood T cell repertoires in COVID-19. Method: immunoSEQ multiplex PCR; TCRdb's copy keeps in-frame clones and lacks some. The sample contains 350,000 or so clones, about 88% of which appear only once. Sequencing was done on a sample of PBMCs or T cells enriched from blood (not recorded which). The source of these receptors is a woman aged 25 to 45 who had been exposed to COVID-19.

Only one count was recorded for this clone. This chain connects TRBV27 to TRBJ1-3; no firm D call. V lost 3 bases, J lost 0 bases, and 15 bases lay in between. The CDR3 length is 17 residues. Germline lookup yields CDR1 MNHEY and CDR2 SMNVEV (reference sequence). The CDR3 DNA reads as TGTGCCAGCAGTTTCGGCCTAGGCCCGAGCTCTGGAAACACCATATATTTT. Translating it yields CASSFGLGPSSGNTIYF.

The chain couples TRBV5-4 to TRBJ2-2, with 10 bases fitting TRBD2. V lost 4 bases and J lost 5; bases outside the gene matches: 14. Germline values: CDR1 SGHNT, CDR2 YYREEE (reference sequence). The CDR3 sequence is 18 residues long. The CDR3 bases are TGTGCCAGCAGCACCGGGACTAGCGCCTTTCCGGGAACCGGGGAGCTGTTTTTT. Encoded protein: CASSTGTSAFPGTGELFF.

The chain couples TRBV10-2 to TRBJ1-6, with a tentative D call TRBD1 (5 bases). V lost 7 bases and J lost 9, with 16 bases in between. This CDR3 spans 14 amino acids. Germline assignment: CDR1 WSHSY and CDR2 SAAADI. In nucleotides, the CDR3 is TGCGCCAGCATCTCCCAGGGAATCGGTTCACCCCTCCACTTT. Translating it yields CASISQGIGSPLHF.

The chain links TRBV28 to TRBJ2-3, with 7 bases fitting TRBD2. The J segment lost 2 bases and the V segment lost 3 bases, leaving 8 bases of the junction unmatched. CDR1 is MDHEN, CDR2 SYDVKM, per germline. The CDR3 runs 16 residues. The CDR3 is CASSLGRGANTDTQYF. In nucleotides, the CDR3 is TGTGCCAGCAGTTTGGGGAGGGGCGCAAACACAGATACGCAGTATTTT.

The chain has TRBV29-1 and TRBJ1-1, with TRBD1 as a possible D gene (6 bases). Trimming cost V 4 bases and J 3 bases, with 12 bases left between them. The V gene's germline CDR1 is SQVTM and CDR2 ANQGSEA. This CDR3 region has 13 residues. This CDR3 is CSVVSGVYTEAFF. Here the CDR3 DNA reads TGCAGCGTTGTGTCAGGGGTCTACACTGAAGCTTTCTTT. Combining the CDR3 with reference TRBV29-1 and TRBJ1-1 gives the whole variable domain SAVISQKPSRDICQRGTSLTIQCQVDSQVTMMFWYRQQPGQSLTLIATANQGSEATYESGFVIDKFPISRPNLTFSTLTVSNMSPEDSSIYLCSVVSGVYTEAFFGQGTRLTVV.

In DNA, the CDR3 is TGTGCCAGCAGCTTGGATAGGCGGGGGGCAAGCTCCTACGAGCAGTACTTC. Translating gives CASSLDRRGASSYEQYF. V usage is TRBV5-4 and J usage is TRBJ2-7, with 8 bases identical to TRBD2. The germline CDR1 and CDR2 sequences are SGHNT and YYREEE (reference sequence). The CDR3 is 17 residues long. V was pared by 0 bases and J by 0 bases, with 8 bases of the junction left unmatched.

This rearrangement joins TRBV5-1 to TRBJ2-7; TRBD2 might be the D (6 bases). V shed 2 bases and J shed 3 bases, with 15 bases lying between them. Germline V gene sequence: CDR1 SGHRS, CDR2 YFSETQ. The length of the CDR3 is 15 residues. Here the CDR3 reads CASSFSAPGGYEQYF. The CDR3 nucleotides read TGCGCCAGCAGCTTTTCGGCCCCCGGGGGCTACGAGCAGTACTTC.

The CDR3 region has the DNA TGTGCCAGCAGCCAAGATCTGGGACAGATGAACACTGAAGCTTTCTTT. Translation gives CASSQDLGQMNTEAFF. This chain connects TRBV14 to TRBJ1-1, with 7 bases that match TRBD1. The V and J ends lost 0 bases and 0 bases, in that order; junction bases with no gene match: 4. Germline V gene lookup returns CDR1 SGHDN and CDR2 FVKESK. There are 16 residues in the CDR3.

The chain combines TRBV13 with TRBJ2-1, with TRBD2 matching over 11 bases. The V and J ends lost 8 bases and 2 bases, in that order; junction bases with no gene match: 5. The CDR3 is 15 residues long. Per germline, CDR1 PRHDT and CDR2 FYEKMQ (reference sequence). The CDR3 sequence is CASAPGLAAYNEQFF. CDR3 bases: TGTGCCAGCGCCCCGGGACTAGCGGCCTACAATGAGCAGTTCTTC. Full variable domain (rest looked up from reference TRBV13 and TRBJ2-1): AAGVIQSPRHLIKEKRETATLKCYPIPRHDTVYWYQQGPGQDPQFLISFYEKMQSDKGSIPDRFSAQQFSDYHSELNMSSLELGDSALYFCASAPGLAAYNEQFFGPGTRLTVL.

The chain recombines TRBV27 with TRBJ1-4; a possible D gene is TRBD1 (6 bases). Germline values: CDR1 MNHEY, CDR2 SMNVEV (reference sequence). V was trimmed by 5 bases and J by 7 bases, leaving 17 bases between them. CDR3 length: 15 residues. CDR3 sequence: CASSLLQGTFEKLFF. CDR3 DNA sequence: TGTGCCAGCAGTCTCTTACAGGGAACTTTTGAAAAACTGTTTTTT.

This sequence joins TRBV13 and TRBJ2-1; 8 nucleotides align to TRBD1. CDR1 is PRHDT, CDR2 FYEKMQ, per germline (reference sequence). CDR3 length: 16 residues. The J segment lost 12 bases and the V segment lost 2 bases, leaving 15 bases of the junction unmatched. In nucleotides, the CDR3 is TGTGCCAGCAGCTTATGGCAGGGGGCTGGAGCAAGCCTGCAGTTCTTC. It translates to CASSLWQGAGASLQFF.

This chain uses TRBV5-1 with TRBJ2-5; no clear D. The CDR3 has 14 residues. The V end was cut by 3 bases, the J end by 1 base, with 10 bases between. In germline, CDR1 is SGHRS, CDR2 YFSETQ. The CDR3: CASSSNTVQETQYF. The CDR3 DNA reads TGCGCCAGCAGCTCCAACACAGTCCAAGAGACCCAGTACTTC.

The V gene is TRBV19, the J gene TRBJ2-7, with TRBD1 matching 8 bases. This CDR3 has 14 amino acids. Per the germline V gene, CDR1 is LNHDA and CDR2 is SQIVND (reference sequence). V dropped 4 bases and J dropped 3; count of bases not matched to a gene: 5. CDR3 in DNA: TGTGCCAGTAGTACATCGGGACAGGACTACGAGCAGTACTTC. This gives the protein CASSTSGQDYEQYF.